The rows below give T cell receptor beta chains drawn from one sample of a study of cytomegalovirus exposure and HLA in healthy donors. This table comes from immunoSEQ multiplex PCR, and its TCRdb copy is limited to in-frame clones, with some not included. This table holds 190,000 or so clones, 80% to 85% found once. Specimen: PBMCs. Receptors originate from a woman in her late teens or twenties in good health and CMV-seropositive. Each CDR3 is given with its conserved first and last residue. The D gene is left open where the match is weak. The size field is filled for only some rows; it gives once, few, many or a size class.

TRBJ2-3	TRBV15	NA	TRBD2	TGTGCCACCAGCCGCATGACTAGCGGCGGGGAGGGTACGCAGTATTTT	CATSRMTSGGEGTQYF
TRBJ2-3	TRBV11-1	NA	NA	TGTGCCAGCAGCCCCGGGGCAGATACGCAGTATTTT	CASSPGADTQYF
TRBJ2-5	TRBV11-2	NA	TRBD2	TGTGCCAGCAGCCGCCCGGGGGGATCGGGAAAGACCCAGTACTTC	CASSRPGGSGKTQYF
TRBJ1-6	TRBV7-3	NA	NA	TGTGCCAGCAGCTTAAGGGGGCCGGGTTCACCCCTCCACTTT	CASSLRGPGSPLHF
TRBJ2-1	TRBV19	NA	TRBD2	TGTGCCAGTAGTCCCAAGCGGGGCTCCTTTAATGAAGGGCAGTTCTTC	CASSPKRGSFNEGQFF
TRBJ1-1	TRBV18	NA	NA	TGTGCCAGCCCACCCAACATGAACACTGAAGCTTTCTTT	CASPPNMNTEAFF
TRBJ2-2	TRBV4-1	NA	NA	TGCGCCAGCAGCCAAGTAGGGGCCGGGGAGCTGTTTTTT	CASSQVGAGELFF
TRBJ1-1	TRBV6-5	once	NA	TGTGCCAGCAGGCCAAACTCGAACACTGAAGCTTTCTTT	CASRPNSNTEAFF
TRBJ2-1	TRBV27	few	NA	TGTGCCAGCAGCCGCCGGGCCTACAATGAGCAGTTCTTC	CASSRRAYNEQFF
TRBJ1-1	TRBV9	NA	TRBD1	TGTGCCAGCAGCGCGAACAGGGGGATGAACACTGAAGCTTTCTTT	CASSANRGMNTEAFF
TRBJ1-5	TRBV6-5	few	NA	TGTGCCAGCAGCCGGACAGCGGGGCATCAGCCCCAGCATTTT	CASSRTAGHQPQHF
TRBJ1-2	TRBV10-3	NA	NA	TGTGCCACCCAGAGCGTCGAGGGCGCCTATGGCTACACCTTC	CATQSVEGAYGYTF
TRBJ2-2	TRBV6-5	NA	TRBD1	TGTGCCAGCAGTTACGTGGACAGGGGAATTTACGGGGAGCTGTTTTTT	CASSYVDRGIYGELFF
TRBJ1-2	TRBV4-1	NA	TRBD1	TGCGCCAGCAGCCAAGTCGGAGGGGGCGACTATGGCTACACCTTC	CASSQVGGGDYGYTF
TRBJ2-5	TRBV7-2	NA	TRBD2	TGTGCCAGCAGTCCCCCTAGCGGGGGGGAGACCCAGTACTTC	CASSPPSGGETQYF
TRBJ1-2	TRBV5-1	NA	NA	TGCGCCAGCAGCTTGGTAGTCAGGGGTGTTGGCTACACCTTC	CASSLVVRGVGYTF
TRBJ2-7	TRBV7-8	NA	TRBD1	TGTGCCAGCAGCTCAGGGACAGGAGGCTACGAGCAGTACTTC	CASSSGTGGYEQYF
TRBJ2-2	TRBV29-1	NA	TRBD2	TGCAGCGTTGAAATAGAGGCGGGGGACCCAGCGTTGAGCCGGGAGCTGTTTTTT	CSVEIEAGDPALSRELFF
TRBJ2-4	TRBV6-5	NA	TRBD1	TGTGCCAGCAGTTACGGTCCGACAGGGACCAAAAACATTCAGTACTTC	CASSYGPTGTKNIQYF
TRBJ2-1	TRBV4-2	NA	NA	TGTGCCAGCAGCCAAGAGGAGTTAGCGGACAATGAGCAGTTCTTC	CASSQEELADNEQFF
TRBJ2-3	TRBV6-1	NA	TRBD1	TGTGCCAGCACGACAGGGCTGAGCACAGATACGCAGTATTTT	CASTTGLSTDTQYF
TRBJ2-7	TRBV7-2	NA	TRBD2	TGTGCCAGCAGCTTATTCGCGGGGGAAACCTACGAGCAGTACTTC	CASSLFAGETYEQYF
TRBJ1-6	TRBV27	NA	NA	TGTGCCAGCAGTGTGAGATTCGGCTCCTATAATTCACCCCTCCACTTT	CASSVRFGSYNSPLHF
TRBJ1-2	TRBV7-9	NA	TRBD1	TGTGCCAGCACGCAACAGGGGCCCTTGGGCTACACCTTC	CASTQQGPLGYTF
TRBJ2-3	TRBV6-1	NA	NA	TGTGCCAGCACGGCGGGCGTGTTGTCAGATACGCAGTATTTT	CASTAGVLSDTQYF
TRBJ2-1	TRBV10-3	NA	TRBD1	TGTGCCATCAGTTCCGGGACAGGGAAGAATGAGCAGTTCTTC	CAISSGTGKNEQFF
TRBJ2-7	TRBV6-1	NA	TRBD1	TGTGCCAGCAGCGGACAGGGCTTGTACGAGCAGTACTTC	CASSGQGLYEQYF
TRBJ1-2	TRBV6-6	once	NA	TGTGCCAGCAGTTCTCAGGGACTCTATGGCTACACCTTC	CASSSQGLYGYTF
TRBJ2-6	TRBV11-3	NA	NA	TGTGCCAGCAGCCCCACATCTGGGGCCAACGTCCTGACTTTC	CASSPTSGANVLTF
TRBJ1-6	TRBV7-2	NA	NA	TGTGCCAGCAGCTCTCATAGTCCTAATTCACCCCTCCACTTT	CASSSHSPNSPLHF
TRBJ1-2	TRBV5-1	NA	NA	TGCGCCAGCAGCTTGGGTCAGGGGCCCTATGGCTACACCTTC	CASSLGQGPYGYTF
TRBJ2-1	TRBV7-9	NA	TRBD2	TGTGCCAGCAGCTGGGAGGGGAGCTCCTACAATGAGCAGTTCTTC	CASSWEGSSYNEQFF
TRBJ2-7	TRBV9	NA	NA	TGTGCCAGCAGCGTAGACGCGGGGGCTTTCTACGAGCAGTACTTC	CASSVDAGAFYEQYF
TRBJ2-5	TRBV15	NA	TRBD2	TGTGCCACCAGCAGAGACCTAGCGGAAGAGACCCAGTACTTC	CATSRDLAEETQYF
TRBJ2-2	TRBV6-5	NA	TRBD1	TGTGCCAGCAGTTACTCGACAGGGGTGAACACCGGGGAGCTGTTTTTT	CASSYSTGVNTGELFF
TRBJ2-2	TRBV19	NA	TRBD2	TGTGCCAGTAGTATAGATCTCAATTCCCCGGGGGGAAACACCGGGGAGCTGTTTTTT	CASSIDLNSPGGNTGELFF
TRBJ1-1	TRBV4-1	NA	NA	TGCGCCAGCAGCCAAGAGGGGCTTAGGACCCTTGACACTGAAGCTTTCTTT	CASSQEGLRTLDTEAFF
TRBJ1-1	TRBV7-3	NA	NA	TGTGCCAGCAGCCTTACCGGCCCCGCCAGGGAGGATGAAGCTTTCTTT	CASSLTGPAREDEAFF
TRBJ2-3	TRBV6-1	NA	TRBD2	TGTGCCAGCAGTGTGCGTAGCGGGGGTCCGGATACGCAGTATTTT	CASSVRSGGPDTQYF
TRBJ1-3	TRBV4-3	NA	NA	TGCGCCAGCAGCCAAGCCCCCCCGGGCTCTGGAAACACCATATATTTT	CASSQAPPGSGNTIYF
TRBJ1-2	TRBV5-6	NA	NA	TGTGCCAGCAGCTTATCAGACAGGAGCGAAAACACCTTC	CASSLSDRSENTF
TRBJ2-1	TRBV7-2	NA	TRBD1	TGTGCCAGCAGCTTCCGGGACAGTAGCTACAATGAGCAGTTCTTC	CASSFRDSSYNEQFF
TRBJ2-7	TRBV25-1	NA	TRBD2	TGTGCCAGCAGGGGGAGGGGAGAGCAGTACTTC	CASRGRGEQYF
TRBJ1-1	TRBV4-1	NA	NA	TGCGCCAGCAGCCTCTCCCCAAAGTCAGGGGTGAACACTGAAGCTTTCTTT	CASSLSPKSGVNTEAFF
TRBJ1-1	TRBV18	few	NA	TGTGCCAGCTCACCACCTGGGCGGGGGCTGAACACTGAAGCTTTCTTT	CASSPPGRGLNTEAFF
TRBJ1-2	TRBV4-1	NA	NA	TGCGCCAGCGCGAATATGGGGCCAGCCAAAAACTATGGCTACACCTTC	CASANMGPAKNYGYTF
TRBJ1-4	TRBV18	NA	TRBD1	TGTGCCAGCGGCCGGGACAGGGGAAATGAAAAACTGTTTTTT	CASGRDRGNEKLFF
TRBJ2-3	TRBV5-1	NA	TRBD2	TGCGCCAGCAGGGACGCGGGGGGCTCAGATACGCAGTATTTT	CASRDAGGSDTQYF